These T cell receptor beta chains were read from a single sample in a study of blood T cell repertoires in COVID-19. Generated by immunoSEQ multiplex PCR, the TCRdb table keeps only in-frame clones and is missing some. The top ten clones hold about 14% of a sample with some 250,000 clones, more than 75% of them seen once. The source material was PBMCs or T cells enriched from blood (not recorded which). These receptors were taken from a man between 18 and 29 years old who had recovered from COVID-19. The CDR3 runs from the conserved cysteine through the conserved F or W. Fields, in order: V gene, clone size, CDR3 length, D gene, J gene, CDR3 protein, CDR3 DNA. A D gene is named only where the DNA matches it firmly. Only some rows state a clone size, as once, few, many or a class for expanded clones.

TRBV7-9	once	15	TRBD2	TRBJ2-1	CASSLGLAGAREQFF	TGTGCCAGCAGCCTGGGACTAGCGGGAGCACGTGAGCAGTTCTTC
TRBV3-1/TRBV3-2	few	17	TRBD1	TRBJ1-6	CASSQVGTGSYNSPLHF	TGTGCCAGCAGCCAAGTTGGGACAGGGTCCTATAATTCACCCCTCCACTTT
TRBV19	NA	13	NA	TRBJ2-1	CASSTPTSKVQFF	TGTGCCAGTAGTACCCCGACTAGTAAAGTGCAGTTCTTC
TRBV7-2	NA	15	NA	TRBJ2-1	CASSNIGAGRNEQFF	TGTGCCAGCAGTAATATAGGAGCTGGTCGCAATGAGCAGTTCTTC
TRBV19	NA	14	NA	TRBJ2-3	CASSMETGLGTQYF	TGTGCCAGTAGTATGGAGACAGGTCTTGGTACGCAGTATTTT
TRBV7-9	NA	16	TRBD1	TRBJ1-2	CASSLAGQGLNYGYTF	TGTGCCAGCAGCTTAGCGGGACAGGGACTAAACTATGGCTACACCTTC
TRBV28	NA	12	NA	TRBJ2-5	CASSFPSETQYF	TGTGCCAGCAGTTTCCCCTCAGAGACCCAGTACTTC
TRBV11-3	NA	18	TRBD2	TRBJ2-7	CASSLDGLAGTSSYEQYF	TGTGCCAGCAGCTTAGATGGACTAGCGGGAACATCCTCCTACGAGCAGTACTTC
TRBV14	few	15	NA	TRBJ1-2	CASSQEVSGLDGYTF	TGTGCCAGCAGCCAAGAAGTATCAGGGCTGGACGGCTACACCTTC
TRBV18	NA	17	TRBD1	TRBJ1-6	CASSPPTGGGNGSPLHF	TGTGCCAGCTCACCACCGACAGGGGGTGGGAACGGTTCACCCCTCCACTTT
TRBV9	once	14	NA	TRBJ2-3	CASSPRLAADTQYF	TGTGCCAGCAGCCCCCGGTTAGCTGCAGATACGCAGTATTTT
TRBV6-5	NA	15	TRBD2	TRBJ2-5	CASSQTSARQETQYF	TGTGCCAGCAGTCAAACTAGCGCGAGACAAGAGACCCAGTACTTC
TRBV18	NA	16	TRBD2	TRBJ2-3	CASSDPGLAGLDTQYF	TGTGCCAGCTCAGACCCGGGACTAGCGGGATTGGATACGCAGTATTTT
TRBV6-1	NA	15	TRBD2	TRBJ2-7	CASSEELAASYEQYF	TGTGCCAGCAGTGAAGAACTAGCGGCCTCCTACGAGCAGTACTTC
TRBV30	NA	16	TRBD1	TRBJ1-4	CAWSEVQGATNEKLFF	TGTGCCTGGAGTGAGGTCCAGGGGGCTACTAATGAAAAACTGTTTTTT
TRBV5-6	NA	14	TRBD1	TRBJ1-2	CASSWGTGNYGYTF	TGTGCCAGCAGCTGGGGGACAGGGAACTATGGCTACACCTTC
TRBV6-4	NA	13	TRBD1	TRBJ1-2	CASSGGTGGGYTF	TGTGCCAGCAGCGGCGGGACAGGGGGTGGCTACACCTTC
TRBV18	NA	12	NA	TRBJ2-7	CASSRGQQEQYF	TGTGCCAGCTCACGCGGACAGCAGGAGCAGTACTTC
TRBV7-9	NA	16	TRBD1	TRBJ1-5	CASSDGTGGFNQPQHF	TGTGCCAGCAGCGACGGGACAGGGGGTTTCAATCAGCCCCAGCATTTT
TRBV7-9	NA	13	NA	TRBJ1-2	CASSRDTDYGYTF	TGTGCCAGCAGCCGGGACACTGACTATGGCTACACCTTC
TRBV4-1	NA	18	TRBD1	TRBJ1-6	CASSHPHPADRSNSPLHF	TGCGCCAGCAGCCACCCCCACCCCGCGGACAGGTCTAATTCACCCCTCCACTTT
TRBV11-3	NA	19	TRBD1	TRBJ1-4	CASSLGDRVRKVVFEKLFF	TGTGCCAGCAGCTTGGGGGACAGGGTTAGAAAGGTGGTATTTGAAAAACTGTTTTTT